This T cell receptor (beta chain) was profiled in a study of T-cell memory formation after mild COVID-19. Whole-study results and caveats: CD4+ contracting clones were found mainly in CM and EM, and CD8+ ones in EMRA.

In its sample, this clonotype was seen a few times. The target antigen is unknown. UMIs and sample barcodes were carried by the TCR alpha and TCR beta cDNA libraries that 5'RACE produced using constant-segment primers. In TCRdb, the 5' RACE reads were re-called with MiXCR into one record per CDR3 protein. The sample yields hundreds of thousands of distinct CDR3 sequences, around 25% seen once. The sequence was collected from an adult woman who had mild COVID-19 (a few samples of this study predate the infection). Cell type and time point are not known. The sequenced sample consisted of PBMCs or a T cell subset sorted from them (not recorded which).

In nucleotides, the CDR3 is TGTGCCAGCAGCTTAGACTGGACAGGGGACCAGCCCCAGCATTTT. It encodes CASSLDWTGDQPQHF. The chain has TRBV7-2 and TRBJ1-5; 9 positions agree with TRBD1. The J segment lost 7 bases and the V segment lost 1 base, leaving 5 bases of the junction unmatched. This CDR3 is built from 15 residues. Germline-derived CDR1 and CDR2 are SGHTA and FQGNSA.